Described below is a single TCR beta chain sequence and its context. Its target is unknown. These data come from a study of cytomegalovirus exposure and HLA in healthy donors. Study observations and caveats: In a later analysis, productive TCRs from donors in an Asian-associated ancestry cluster reportedly carried fewer N-insertions than the cohort mean.

Germline loops: CDR1 SGHTA, CDR2 FQGNSA. This CDR3 spans 15 amino acids. Both 60 Vbeta primers and 13 Jbeta primers went into the PCR. The assay was immunoSEQ multiplex PCR, and TCRdb's table has in-frame clones only and misses some. This sample carries under 150,000 clones, around 78% of them seen once, and the ten largest clones take roughly 1.8%. The chain is built from TRBV7-2 and TRBJ2-5; D not resolved. The DNA end lines up better with TRBJ2-7; the J call may be wrong. This TCR came from a woman aged 45-59 years in good health and CMV-seronegative. Sequencing was done on a sample of PBMCs. The CDR3 DNA follows: TGTGCCAGCAGCTTAGGACGGGTAAGCTCCTACGAGCAGTACTTC. Amino acids: CASSLGRVSSYEQYF.